Below are 16 T cell receptor beta chains sequenced from a single sample in a study of blood T cell repertoires in COVID-19 (TCRdb year 2020). Library generation was performed with the immunoSEQ multiplex PCR assay. Imported from immuneACCESS, the table was reduced by TCRdb to in-frame sequences with V and J called. These copies leave out some clones; in studies compared against another copy, an unresolved V gene accounts for under half, and the cause of the remainder is not known. This sample comprises hundreds of thousands of clones, more than 70% of them detected only once. The ten biggest clones cover 7.3% of the sample. Material for sequencing was peripheral blood. These receptors were collected from a woman aged 70-85 years with COVID-19, enrolled during active disease.

The chain couples TRBV28 to TRBJ1-2; TRBD1 aligns across 7 bases. V was pared by 6 bases and J by 8 bases, with 12 bases of the junction left unmatched. The length of the CDR3 is 14 residues. Germline CDR1 MDHEN, CDR2 SYDVKM. Written as DNA, the CDR3 is TGTGCCAGCAGCTCTGTGGGACAGTCTCCCGGCTACACCTTC. This sequence encodes CASSSVGQSPGYTF.

This clone was detected only once. The genes are TRBV4-3 and TRBJ2-7; a possible D gene is TRBD2 (7 bases). This CDR3 has 15 residues. Germline lookup yields CDR1 LGHNA and CDR2 YSLEER. The ends were cut back, 0 bases at V and 6 bases at J, with 15 bases in the middle. CDR3 nucleotide sequence: TGCGCCAGCAGCCAAGATTATGGGGGGGCACGCGAGCAGTACTTC. Its protein is CASSQDYGGAREQYF.

In DNA form, the CDR3 reads TGCGCCAGCAGCTTGGACGTGACAGGGGCCCGTGAAAAACTGTTTTTT. This sequence encodes CASSLDVTGAREKLFF. The V call is TRBV5-1, the J call TRBJ1-4, with 8 nucleotides matching TRBD1. V trimming: 0 bases; J trimming: 7 bases; junction bases outside the gene matches: 8. Germline V CDR1 and CDR2: SGHRS, YFSETQ. This CDR3 contains 16 residues.

DNA for the CDR3: TGCGCCAGCAGCATCGGACAGGCCACTAGCACAGATACGCAGTATTTT. It translates to CASSIGQATSTDTQYF. This chain joins TRBV5-1 and TRBJ2-3, with 7 nucleotides matching TRBD1. The V and J ends lost 4 bases and 0 bases, in that order; junction bases with no gene match: 8. This CDR3 spans 16 amino acids. The germline CDR1 and CDR2 sequences are SGHRS and YFSETQ. The entire variable domain, with the rest obtained from reference TRBV5-1 and TRBJ2-3, is as follows: KAGVTQTPRYLIKTRGQQVTLSCSPISGHRSVSWYQQTPGQGLQFLFEYFSETQRNKGNFPGRFSGRQFSNSRSEMNVSTLELGDSALYLCASSIGQATSTDTQYFGPGTRLTVL.

This chain links TRBV7-2 with TRBJ1-5; D gene ambiguous. V lost 1 base to trimming and J lost 0 bases, with 10 bases between them. Looked up from germline, CDR1 is SGHTA and CDR2 is FQGNSA. The CDR3 extends over 16 amino acids. This CDR3 reads CASSLEPGYSNQPQHF. The CDR3 bases are TGTGCCAGCAGCTTAGAGCCAGGATATAGCAATCAGCCCCAGCATTTT.

This CDR3 is CASRSGQLNEKLFF. In DNA form, the CDR3 reads TGTGCCAGCAGATCGGGACAGCTAAATGAAAAACTGTTTTTT. The gene calls are TRBV6-6 and TRBJ1-4; 7 positions agree with TRBD1. Germline CDR1 reads MNHNY; CDR2 reads SVGAGI (reference sequence). J lost 5 bases, V lost 6 bases, and 6 bases had no gene match. The CDR3 extends over 14 amino acids.

The gene calls are TRBV6-1 and TRBJ1-1, with D hard to call. The CDR3 spans 14 residues. CDR1 is MNHNS and CDR2 is SASEGT in the germline V gene. Trimming pared 1 base from V and 1 base from J, leaving 7 bases between. As DNA, the CDR3 is TGTGCCAGCAGTGAAGGACAAGGGAACACTGAAGCTTTCTTT. Protein sequence: CASSEGQGNTEAFF.

This chain uses TRBV9 with TRBJ1-1; 10 bases map to TRBD1. The germline V gene encodes CDR1 SGDLS and CDR2 YYNGEE. With V trimmed by 3 bases and J by 5 bases, 7 bases remained unmatched. CDR3 length equals 15 residues. The CDR3 DNA is TGTGCCAGCAGCGCGACAGGGGGCCCTAGGACTGAAGCTTTCTTT. Protein sequence: CASSATGGPRTEAFF.

This clone was recorded once. The V call is TRBV5-8, the J call TRBJ2-4, with D perhaps matching TRBD2 (6 bases). The germline V and J ends were trimmed by 4 bases and 15 bases, with 11 bases remaining between them. Germline V CDR1 and CDR2: SGHTS, YDEGEE. This CDR3 comprises 10 residues. CDR3 DNA sequence: TGTGCCAGCAGCCCCCTAGCGCCGTACTTC. This gives the protein CASSPLAPYF.

V gene TRBV7-9 combines with J gene TRBJ1-2; D unresolved. With 1 base removed from V and 2 bases from J, the gap between germline ends came to 14 bases. The CDR3 contains 16 residues. Germline V lookup: CDR1 SEHNR, CDR2 FQNEAQ (reference sequence). DNA for the CDR3: TGTGCCAGCAGCTTAGAGCCTCGGAGGTTGAACTATGGCTACACCTTC. This codes for CASSLEPRRLNYGYTF.

The chain employs TRBV30 and TRBJ2-3; TRBD1 is a possible D gene (6 bases). Germline CDR1 GTSNPN, CDR2 SVGIG (reference sequence). This CDR3 has 12 residues. V was pared by 4 bases and J by 5 bases, with 10 bases between. CDR3 residues: CAWNRDLDTQYF. For the CDR3, the DNA is TGTGCCTGGAACAGGGACCTAGATACGCAGTATTTT.

The chain combines TRBV6-5 with TRBJ2-7; 11 nucleotides line up with TRBD2. The CDR3 is made up of 16 amino acids. The ends lost 4 bases at V and 4 bases at J; junction bases unmatched: 9. CDR1 MNHEY and CDR2 SVGAGI come from the germline V gene. The CDR3 sequence: CASSSIRLAGKYEQYF. CDR3 in DNA: TGTGCCAGCAGTTCTATAAGACTAGCGGGAAAATACGAGCAGTACTTC.

The chain uses TRBV14 and TRBJ1-2; 8 bases align to TRBD1. The germline V gene encodes CDR1 SGHDN and CDR2 FVKESK. The CDR3 is 16 residues long. J lost 3 bases, V lost 1 base, and 7 bases had no gene match. The CDR3 bases are TGTGCCAGCAGCCAAGCGGGCCAGGGGGCCCACTATGGCTACACCTTC. Encoded protein: CASSQAGQGAHYGYTF.

The J gene is TRBJ2-7, the V gene TRBV29-1; 8 nucleotides align to TRBD1. The germline V gene has CDR1 SQVTM and CDR2 ANQGSEA. V trimming: 8 bases; J trimming: 5 bases; junction bases outside the gene matches: 5. The CDR3 totals 11 residues. CDR3 bases: TGCAGCACCCGGACAGGGAACGAGCAGTACTTC. It encodes CSTRTGNEQYF.

The CDR3 sequence is CATSDGQGALAVGYPYYGYTF. The CDR3 DNA reads as TGTGCCACCAGTGATGGTCAGGGGGCTCTGGCTGTTGGATACCCGTACTATGGCTACACCTTC. V usage is TRBV24-1 and J usage is TRBJ1-2; TRBD1 matches 8 bases. The CDR3 totals 21 residues. The ends lost 3 bases at V and 3 bases at J; junction bases unmatched: 23. Per germline, CDR1 KGHDR and CDR2 SFDVKD.

This chain uses TRBV24-1 with TRBJ1-6; 7 bases line up with TRBD1. This CDR3 has 14 amino acids. J gave up 7 bases and V 7 bases, and 6 bases lay outside the gene matches. Germline V gives CDR1 KGHDR, CDR2 SFDVKD. CDR3 in DNA: TGTGCCACCAGCCAGGGGACAGCAAATTCACCCCTCCACTTT. Its protein product is CATSQGTANSPLHF.